These 31 T cell receptor beta chains share one sample of origin, sequenced in a study of cytomegalovirus exposure and HLA in healthy donors. Method: immunoSEQ multiplex PCR; TCRdb's copy keeps in-frame clones and lacks some. The top ten hold around 1.7% of the sample, which has about 64,000 clones, roughly 89% seen once. Input material: PBMCs. The receptors were sampled from a woman aged 18-29 years in good health and CMV-seronegative.

The CDR3 loop is CASSHYAGATSTDTQYF. The CDR3 nucleotides read TGTGCCAGCAGCCACTACGCGGGGGCTACTAGCACAGATACGCAGTATTTT. The V call is TRBV27, the J call TRBJ2-3, with D possibly TRBD2 on 7 matching bases. The CDR3 has 17 residues. The V end lost 6 bases, the J end lost 0 bases, and 19 bases lay between the germline ends. Germline CDR1 is MNHEY and CDR2 is SMNVEV (reference sequence).

This chain links TRBV2 with TRBJ1-5; no clear D gene. CDR3 length: 13 residues. Germline CDR1 is SNHLY and CDR2 is FYNNEI. V lost 4 bases, J lost 7 bases, and 11 bases lay in between. The CDR3 here is CASSVEGRQPQHF. DNA for the CDR3: TGTGCCAGCAGTGTGGAGGGTCGGCAGCCCCAGCATTTT.

The rearrangement uses TRBV5-6 and TRBJ1-2, with 8 bases matching TRBD1. This CDR3 contains 17 residues. Germline V gene sequence: CDR1 SGHDT, CDR2 YYEEEE. J gave up 5 bases and V 3 bases, and 15 bases lay outside the gene matches. DNA for the CDR3: TGTGCCAGCAGCTATTCGGGACAGGCCCCGAGAGCGTATGGCTACACCTTC. This sequence encodes CASSYSGQAPRAYGYTF. The full variable domain, its missing parts supplied by reference TRBV5-6 and TRBJ1-2, is DAGVTQSPTHLIKTRGQQVTLRCSPKSGHDTVSWYQQALGQGPQFIFQYYEEEERQRGNFPDRFSGHQFPNYSSELNVNALLLGDSALYLCASSYSGQAPRAYGYTFGSGTRLTVV.

This chain uses TRBV7-2 with TRBJ2-3, with 7 nucleotides matching TRBD1. V trimming: 5 bases; J trimming: 1 base; junction bases outside the gene matches: 3. The germline V gene has CDR1 SGHTA and CDR2 FQGNSA. The CDR3 covers 14 residues. CDR3 DNA: TGTGCCAGCAGCCATGACAGGGGCACAGATACGCAGTATTTT. This codes for CASSHDRGTDTQYF.

The chain recombines TRBV28 with TRBJ2-4, with 8 nucleotides matching TRBD2. Per the germline V gene, CDR1 is MDHEN and CDR2 is SYDVKM. The V segment lost 5 bases and the J segment 4 bases; nucleotides outside the gene matches: 10. The CDR3 has 16 amino acids. In DNA, the CDR3 is TGTGCCAGCAGTCCCGGACTAGCCGAGTGGAAAAACATTCAGTACTTC. Its translation: CASSPGLAEWKNIQYF.

The chain recombines TRBV11-2 with TRBJ2-1; 7 bases are shared with TRBD2. Germline loops: CDR1 SGHAT, CDR2 FQNNGV. The junction had 7 bases not matched to a gene; V was cut back by 0 bases and J by 2 bases. The CDR3 is 17 amino acids. The CDR3, as DNA: TGTGCCAGCAGCTTAGATCATAAGCGGGAAACCTACAATGAGCAGTTCTTC. This gives the protein CASSLDHKRETYNEQFF.

The count of this clone is one. V and J are TRBV28 and TRBJ2-1, with 10 bases matching TRBD1. In germline, CDR1 is MDHEN, CDR2 SYDVKM. The ends lost 7 bases at V and 0 bases at J; junction bases unmatched: 21. CDR3 length: 21 residues. The CDR3, as DNA: TGTGCCAGCACCCGACGGGGACAGGGGTTTGGTAGCTTAAGCTCCTACAATGAGCAGTTCTTC. This codes for CASTRRGQGFGSLSSYNEQFF.

The chain recombines TRBV19 with TRBJ1-4; D perhaps matches TRBD1 (5 bases). V was pared by 5 bases and J by 7 bases, with 17 bases between. This CDR3 contains 15 residues. Germline assignment: CDR1 LNHDA and CDR2 SQIVND (reference sequence). The CDR3 DNA reads as TGTGCCAGTAGTCCCAGGGACGGGGGACTTGAAAAACTGTTTTTT. Translating gives CASSPRDGGLEKLFF.

The V and J genes are TRBV30 and TRBJ1-2, with D possibly matching TRBD1 (5 bases). This CDR3 has 11 residues. The germline V gene has CDR1 GTSNPN and CDR2 SVGIG (reference sequence). With 5 bases removed from V and 7 bases from J, the gap between germline ends came to 11 bases. CDR3 nucleotide sequence: TGTGCCTGGGGGGGGTCTGGTGGCTACACCTTC. Translation: CAWGGSGGYTF.

The rearrangement links TRBV7-3 to TRBJ1-5, with TRBD1 as a possible D gene (6 bases). This CDR3 contains 15 residues. Germline V gene sequence: CDR1 SGHTA, CDR2 FQGTGA. Trimming cost V 2 bases and J 1 base, with 9 bases left between them. CDR3 DNA sequence: TGTGCCAGCAGCTTAGGGGGCGGGAGCAATCAGCCCCAGCATTTT. It is translated as CASSLGGGSNQPQHF.

At least ten counts were recorded for this clone. This chain uses TRBV7-2 with TRBJ2-2; TRBD1 is a possible D gene (5 bases). Trimming stripped 5 bases from V and 4 bases from J, with 8 bases between. CDR1 SGHTA and CDR2 FQGNSA come from the germline V gene. The CDR3 runs to 13 residues. The CDR3 sequence: CASSPRGTGELFF. DNA for the CDR3: TGTGCCAGCAGCCCTAGGGGCACCGGGGAGCTGTTTTTT.

V gene TRBV5-1 combines with J gene TRBJ2-5, with D possibly TRBD1 on 5 matching bases. Germline lookup yields CDR1 SGHRS and CDR2 YFSETQ. The length of the CDR3 is 13 residues. Trimming took 0 bases from V and 4 from J, leaving 7 bases between them. CDR3 DNA sequence: TGCGCCAGCAGCTTGGCTCAGGGAGAGACCCAGTACTTC. This sequence encodes CASSLAQGETQYF.

The J gene is TRBJ1-2, the V gene TRBV29-1, with TRBD1 matching over 8 bases. The germline V gene has CDR1 SQVTM and CDR2 ANQGSEA. The trim removed 2 bases at V and 8 bases at J, leaving 10 bases unmatched. The CDR3 is made up of 14 amino acids. CDR3 bases: TGCAGCGTTGAAATTAACAGGGGGGGAGGAGGCTACACCTTC. Encoded protein: CSVEINRGGGGYTF.

V is TRBV30 and J is TRBJ1-1; weak D call: TRBD1 (5 bases). CDR1 is GTSNPN and CDR2 is SVGIG in the germline V gene (reference sequence). The V and J ends lost 0 bases and 1 base respectively, with 12 bases between them. The CDR3 length is 15 residues. CDR3 residues: CAWSVGGTTNTEAFF. The CDR3 bases are TGTGCCTGGAGTGTGGGGGGAACAACGAACACTGAAGCTTTCTTT.

The V call is TRBV7-2, the J call TRBJ2-5; tentatively, D is TRBD1 (5 bases). Germline CDR1 SGHTA, CDR2 FQGNSA. The CDR3 loop spans 13 amino acids. V lost 4 bases to trimming and J lost 5 bases, with 11 bases between them. CDR3 sequence: CASSSGLFETQYF. The DNA of the CDR3 is TGTGCCAGCAGCTCAGGGCTCTTTGAGACCCAGTACTTC.

The CDR3 is CASSQEPGAGGNYGYTF. CDR3 coding DNA: TGTGCCAGCAGCCAAGAGCCGGGCGCGGGGGGTAACTATGGCTACACCTTC. V is TRBV4-2 and J is TRBJ1-2; maybe TRBD1 (5 bases). Trimming removed 0 bases at V and 1 base at J, with 15 bases between. The germline V gene encodes CDR1 LGHNA and CDR2 YNFKEQ. The CDR3 runs to 17 residues.

The chain couples TRBV10-1 to TRBJ2-2, with TRBD2 as a possible D gene (6 bases). CDR3 length: 14 residues. Per germline, CDR1 WNHNN and CDR2 SYGVQD (reference sequence). Trimming shortened V by 6 bases and J by 5 bases, and 13 bases separated the two germline ends. For the CDR3, the DNA is TGCGCCAGCAGGTCGGGGGTGAATACCGGGGAGCTGTTTTTT. Protein: CASRSGVNTGELFF.

The V call is TRBV15, the J call TRBJ2-5; D is unclear. Per the germline V gene, CDR1 is LNHNV and CDR2 is YYDKDF (reference sequence). The CDR3 is 13 amino acids. Between the trimmed V and J ends, which lost 0 bases and 4 bases, there was a span of 6 bases. CDR3 region: CATSREPVETQYF. CDR3 nucleotide sequence: TGTGCCACCAGCAGAGAACCGGTAGAGACCCAGTACTTC. Looking up the rest from reference TRBV15 and TRBJ2-5 gives the full variable domain: DAMVIQNPRYQVTQFGKPVTLSCSQTLNHNVMYWYQQKSSQAPKLLFHYYDKDFNNEADTPDNFQSRRPNTSFCFLDIRSPGLGDTAMYLCATSREPVETQYFGPGTRLLVL.

J is TRBJ2-3 and V is TRBV6-1, with D perhaps matching TRBD2 (6 bases). This CDR3 contains 14 residues. The V end lost 4 bases, the J end lost 1 base, and 9 bases lay between the germline ends. Germline CDR1 MNHNS, CDR2 SASEGT. The CDR3 sequence is CASSAVAGTDTQYF. The CDR3, as DNA: TGTGCCAGCAGTGCCGTAGCGGGCACAGATACGCAGTATTTT.

This chain connects TRBV27 to TRBJ2-1; 7 bases align to TRBD2. The CDR3 covers 13 residues. Unmatched junction bases numbered 6, after V lost 6 bases and J lost 7 bases. Germline CDR1 MNHEY, CDR2 SMNVEV (reference sequence). The CDR3 here is CASSYLGGNEQFF. CDR3 bases: TGTGCCAGCAGCTACCTCGGGGGGAATGAGCAGTTCTTC.

The chain combines TRBV7-3 with TRBJ2-2; maybe TRBD2 (6 bases). V shed 6 bases and J shed 1 base, with 12 bases lying between them. The CDR3 is 15 amino acids. The germline V gene encodes CDR1 SGHTA and CDR2 FQGTGA. CDR3 loop: CASRPGGGNTGELFF. CDR3 nucleotides: TGTGCCAGCAGACCTGGGGGAGGGAACACCGGGGAGCTGTTTTTT.

The chain links TRBV7-8 to TRBJ1-3, with D possibly TRBD1 on 6 matching bases. V dropped 4 bases and J dropped 4 bases, with 23 bases sitting between them. The germline V gene encodes CDR1 SGHVS and CDR2 FQNEAQ. This CDR3 spans 18 amino acids. DNA for the CDR3: TGTGCCAGCAGCTCTAGGGGGTTGGACAGCAGAAAGGGAAACACCATATATTTT. This gives the protein CASSSRGLDSRKGNTIYF.

The rearrangement links TRBV7-2 to TRBJ1-1; D is perhaps TRBD1 (5 bases). From germline, CDR1 is SGHTA and CDR2 FQGNSA. Between the trimmed V and J ends, which lost 5 bases and 7 bases, there was a span of 17 bases. The CDR3 has 14 residues. The CDR3 DNA sequence: TGTGCCAGCAGCCCCAGCGACAGAATCGTTGAAGCTTTCTTT. Translated, it gives CASSPSDRIVEAFF. Based on the CDR3 plus reference TRBV7-2 and TRBJ1-1, the full variable domain is GAGVSQSPSNKVTEKGKDVELRCDPISGHTALYWYRQSLGQGLEFLIYFQGNSAPDKSGLPSDRFSAERTGGSVSTLTIQRTQQEDSAVYLCASSPSDRIVEAFFGQGTRLTVV.

This clone has only a few counts. This rearrangement joins TRBV6-5 to TRBJ1-2; D gene ambiguous. This CDR3 is 11 amino acids long. The V gene lost 6 bases and the J gene lost 7 bases, with 9 bases spanning the gap. The germline CDR1 and CDR2 sequences are MNHEY and SVGAGI. The CDR3 DNA follows: TGTGCCAGCAGGGAGGGATTTGGCTACACCTTC. Translating gives CASREGFGYTF.

This chain joins TRBV30 and TRBJ1-2, with D possibly TRBD1 on 6 matching bases. There are 13 residues in the CDR3. Germline CDR1 is GTSNPN and CDR2 is SVGIG (reference sequence). V lost 4 bases to trimming and J lost 5 bases, with 14 bases between them. CDR3 in amino acids: CAWTPGHFYGYTF. The CDR3 DNA is TGTGCCTGGACACCGGGACACTTTTATGGCTACACCTTC.

The gene calls are TRBV6-1 and TRBJ1-1; possibly TRBD1 for D (6 bases). The germline CDR1 and CDR2 sequences are MNHNS and SASEGT. This CDR3 has 14 residues. V lost 7 bases to trimming and J lost 2 bases, with 14 bases between them. The CDR3 region has the DNA TGTGCCAGCACCACGGACAGATTAAACACTGAAGCTTTCTTT. Translated: CASTTDRLNTEAFF.

This clone has at least ten counts. V usage is TRBV11-2 and J usage is TRBJ2-7, with 8 bases aligning to TRBD1. Germline V gene sequence: CDR1 SGHAT, CDR2 FQNNGV. This CDR3 region has 13 residues. The J segment lost 3 bases and the V segment lost 3 bases, leaving 1 base of the junction unmatched. CDR3 coding DNA: TGTGCCAGCAGCTTCGGACAGGGCTACGAGCAGTACTTC. It encodes CASSFGQGYEQYF.

The genes are TRBV4-2 and TRBJ1-1; no definite D call. This CDR3 spans 13 amino acids. Trimming shortened V by 0 bases and J by 8 bases, and 10 bases separated the two germline ends. Germline CDR1 LGHNA, CDR2 YNFKEQ. CDR3 region: CASSQDQWREAFF. Written as DNA, the CDR3 is TGTGCCAGCAGCCAAGATCAATGGCGGGAAGCTTTCTTT.

V usage is TRBV5-1 and J usage is TRBJ1-2, with a possible D match to TRBD1 (5 bases). V was cut by 3 bases and J by 8 bases, with 14 bases left in between. This CDR3 is 13 amino acids long. Germline V CDR1 and CDR2: SGHRS, YFSETQ. CDR3 sequence reads: CASSSSRGEGYTF. CDR3 DNA sequence: TGCGCCAGCAGCTCGTCCCGGGGGGAAGGCTACACCTTC.

The chain is built from TRBV7-7 and TRBJ2-1, with D perhaps TRBD2 (5 bases). Trimming left V 5 bases short and J 10 bases short, with 15 bases between. CDR3 size: 13 residues. Germline CDR1 SSHAT, CDR2 FNYEAQ (reference sequence). CDR3 in amino acids: CASSLQLGDEQFF. The CDR3 DNA is TGTGCCAGCAGCCTCCAGTTGGGAGACGAGCAGTTCTTC.

This chain connects TRBV6-5 to TRBJ2-7, with TRBD1 matching 7 bases. J was trimmed by 6 bases and V by 5 bases; bases with no gene match: 13. The CDR3 consists of 15 residues. Looked up from germline, CDR1 is MNHEY and CDR2 is SVGAGI. The CDR3 nucleotides read TGTGCCAGCAGTACCATTTCCGAGACAGGGCTCGAGCAGTACTTC. Amino acids: CASSTISETGLEQYF.